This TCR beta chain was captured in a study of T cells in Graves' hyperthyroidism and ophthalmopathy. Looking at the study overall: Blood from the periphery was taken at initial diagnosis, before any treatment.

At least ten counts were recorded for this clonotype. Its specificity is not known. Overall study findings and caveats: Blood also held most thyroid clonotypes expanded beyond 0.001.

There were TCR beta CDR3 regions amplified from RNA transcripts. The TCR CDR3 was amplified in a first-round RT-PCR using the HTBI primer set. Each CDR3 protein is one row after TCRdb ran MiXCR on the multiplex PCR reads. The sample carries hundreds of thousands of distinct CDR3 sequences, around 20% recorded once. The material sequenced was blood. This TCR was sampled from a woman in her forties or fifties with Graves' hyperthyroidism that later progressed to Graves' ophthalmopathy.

The CDR3 loop reads CASSPTGGLNTGELFF. The CDR3 DNA reads TGTGCCAGCAGTCCCACGGGGGGACTTAACACCGGGGAGCTGTTTTTT. V gene TRBV12-3 or TRBV12-4 combines with J gene TRBJ2-2; 7 bases fit TRBD2. Unmatched junction bases numbered 8, after V lost 5 bases and J lost 2 bases. This CDR3 contains 16 residues.